These T cell receptor beta chains were read from a single sample in a study of CD8 T cells in Susac syndrome. MiXCR was run by TCRdb on the immunoSEQ multiplex PCR reads, yielding one entry per CDR3 protein. The sample includes roughly 120,000 distinct CDR3 sequences, 94% of them seen just once. Sequencing was done on a sample of CD4+ T cells from PBMCs. The receptors stem from a human donor in good health. Each CDR3 is given with its conserved first and last residue. A D gene is named only where the DNA matches it firmly. A row's size may be missing; if present it is once, few, many or a size class.

J gene: TRBJ1-4
V gene: TRBV7-8
clone size: NA
D gene: NA
CDR3 DNA: TGTGCCAGCAGCCCCACCTCACACAGGCCTAATGAAAAACTGTTTTTT
CDR3 protein: CASSPTSHRPNEKLFF

J gene: TRBJ2-1
V gene: TRBV5-1
clone size: NA
D gene: TRBD2
CDR3 DNA: TGCGCCAGCAGCTTGGGAGCTAGCGGGCACAATGAGCAGTTCTTC
CDR3 protein: CASSLGASGHNEQFF

J gene: TRBJ1-5
V gene: TRBV30
clone size: once
D gene: TRBD1
CDR3 DNA: TGTGCCTGGGACAGGGCTGGAGGCAATCAGCCCCAGCATTTT
CDR3 protein: CAWDRAGGNQPQHF

J gene: TRBJ1-4
V gene: TRBV12-3/TRBV12-4
clone size: NA
D gene: TRBD1
CDR3 DNA: TGTGCCAGCAGTTTTGGGAGGACAGGGGGCACTCTGGCTAATGAAAAACTGTTTTTT
CDR3 protein: CASSFGRTGGTLANEKLFF

J gene: TRBJ2-1
V gene: TRBV6-2/TRBV6-3
clone size: NA
D gene: NA
CDR3 DNA: TGTGCCAGCACGTCCGCGGGAAGTGTAGATGAGCAGTTCTTC
CDR3 protein: CASTSAGSVDEQFF

J gene: TRBJ2-3
V gene: TRBV12-2
clone size: NA
D gene: NA
CDR3 DNA: TGTGCAAGTCGCTCCGAGCGGGAGAGGAACGCGGACACAGATACGCAGTATTTT
CDR3 protein: CASRSERERNADTDTQYF

J gene: TRBJ2-1
V gene: TRBV7-3
clone size: NA
D gene: NA
CDR3 DNA: TGTGCCAGCAGCTTACTTGTCGGGAGCGGTGAGCAGTTCTTC
CDR3 protein: CASSLLVGSGEQFF

J gene: TRBJ2-1
V gene: TRBV30
clone size: NA
D gene: TRBD2
CDR3 DNA: TGTGCCTGTAATAGCGGGAGGGCCGGGGATGAGCAGTTCTTC
CDR3 protein: CACNSGRAGDEQFF

J gene: TRBJ2-1
V gene: TRBV2
clone size: once
D gene: TRBD2
CDR3 DNA: TGTGCCAGTGGACTAGCGGGACTCACTGAGCAGTTCTTC
CDR3 protein: CASGLAGLTEQFF

J gene: TRBJ2-5
V gene: TRBV6-4
clone size: NA
D gene: TRBD2
CDR3 DNA: TGTGCCAGCAGTGAAATGGGACTAGCGGGAGAGACCCAGTACTTC
CDR3 protein: CASSEMGLAGETQYF

J gene: TRBJ1-3
V gene: TRBV6-5
clone size: NA
D gene: TRBD1
CDR3 DNA: TGTGCCAGCAGTTCCGGGACAGGTCCGAACATTGGCTCTGGAAACACCATATATTTT
CDR3 protein: CASSSGTGPNIGSGNTIYF

J gene: TRBJ2-5
V gene: TRBV12-3/TRBV12-4
clone size: NA
D gene: NA
CDR3 DNA: TGTGCCAGCAGTTTATTGGAGAGGTGGCCAGGAGACCAAGAGACCCAGTACTTC
CDR3 protein: CASSLLERWPGDQETQYF

J gene: TRBJ2-1
V gene: TRBV7-2
clone size: NA
D gene: TRBD2
CDR3 DNA: TGTGCCAGCAGCTTAGCGTTGGTTATTAGAAGAGCGGGAACCTACAATGAGCAGTTCTTC
CDR3 protein: CASSLALVIRRAGTYNEQFF

J gene: TRBJ2-1
V gene: TRBV7-2
clone size: NA
D gene: NA
CDR3 DNA: TGTGCCAGCAGCTTAGCGGGTAGCGGAAACTACAATGAGCAGTTCTTC
CDR3 protein: CASSLAGSGNYNEQFF

J gene: TRBJ2-1
V gene: TRBV5-1
clone size: NA
D gene: NA
CDR3 DNA: TGCGCCAGCAGCTTGGGTTTGATAGGGAACGATGAGCAGTTCTTC
CDR3 protein: CASSLGLIGNDEQFF

J gene: TRBJ2-5
V gene: TRBV3-1
clone size: NA
D gene: TRBD1
CDR3 DNA: TGTGCCAGCAGCCAAGGACAGGGGAAAGAGACCCAGTACTTC
CDR3 protein: CASSQGQGKETQYF

J gene: TRBJ1-6
V gene: TRBV14
clone size: NA
D gene: NA
CDR3 DNA: TGTGCCAGCAGCCAACCACAGGGACTAAATAATTCACCCCTCCACTTT
CDR3 protein: CASSQPQGLNNSPLHF

J gene: TRBJ2-7
V gene: TRBV20-1
clone size: NA
D gene: NA
CDR3 DNA: TGCAGTGCCGAAGCGGAGGGGGACTACGAGCAGTACTTC
CDR3 protein: CSAEAEGDYEQYF

J gene: TRBJ1-1
V gene: TRBV19
clone size: NA
D gene: TRBD1
CDR3 DNA: TGTGCCAGTAGTACAATGGGACAGCTTATGAACACTGAAGCTTTCTTT
CDR3 protein: CASSTMGQLMNTEAFF

J gene: TRBJ2-7
V gene: TRBV12-3/TRBV12-4
clone size: NA
D gene: NA
CDR3 DNA: TGTGCCAGCAGTTTAGGGGTTGGAGAGCAGTACTTC
CDR3 protein: CASSLGVGEQYF

J gene: TRBJ1-1
V gene: TRBV3-1
clone size: NA
D gene: NA
CDR3 DNA: TGTGCCAGCAGCCAAGGAGGGACGGTAGAAGCTTTCTTT
CDR3 protein: CASSQGGTVEAFF

J gene: TRBJ2-3
V gene: TRBV6-5
clone size: NA
D gene: NA
CDR3 DNA: TGTGCCAGCAGTTACTCGAGGAGGAGCACAGATACGCAGTATTTT
CDR3 protein: CASSYSRRSTDTQYF

J gene: TRBJ2-7
V gene: TRBV11-2
clone size: NA
D gene: NA
CDR3 DNA: TGTGCCAGCAGCCCCTTTTATGAGCAGTACTTC
CDR3 protein: CASSPFYEQYF

J gene: TRBJ2-5
V gene: TRBV6-2/TRBV6-3
clone size: NA
D gene: TRBD2
CDR3 DNA: TGTGCCAGCAGTTACGGGGCGAGCGGGAGGAGGAAGACCCAGTACTTC
CDR3 protein: CASSYGASGRRKTQYF

J gene: TRBJ1-3
V gene: TRBV28
clone size: NA
D gene: NA
CDR3 DNA: TGTGCCAGCAGTTCTGGGGGCTCTGGAAACACCATATATTTT
CDR3 protein: CASSSGGSGNTIYF

J gene: TRBJ2-1
V gene: TRBV28
clone size: NA
D gene: TRBD2
CDR3 DNA: TGTGCCAGCAGTTTATCCCGCGGGAGGCAGTTCTTC
CDR3 protein: CASSLSRGRQFF

J gene: TRBJ2-5
V gene: TRBV30
clone size: NA
D gene: TRBD2
CDR3 DNA: TGTGCCTACAATTACGGGACTAGCGGGAGGAAGCAAGAGACCCAGTACTTC
CDR3 protein: CAYNYGTSGRKQETQYF

J gene: TRBJ2-7
V gene: TRBV7-9
clone size: NA
D gene: NA
CDR3 DNA: TGTGCCAGCAGCTTAGCGGCAGGGGCAACCTACGAGCAGTACTTC
CDR3 protein: CASSLAAGATYEQYF

J gene: TRBJ1-1
V gene: TRBV7-9
clone size: NA
D gene: NA
CDR3 DNA: TGTGCCAGCAGTCGGGAGGGGGACACTGAAGCTTTCTTT
CDR3 protein: CASSREGDTEAFF

J gene: TRBJ1-1
V gene: TRBV7-2
clone size: NA
D gene: NA
CDR3 DNA: TGTGCCAGCAGCCCAACGCGGGATAACACTGAAGCTTTCTTT
CDR3 protein: CASSPTRDNTEAFF

J gene: TRBJ2-1
V gene: TRBV5-1
clone size: once
D gene: NA
CDR3 DNA: TGCGCCAGCTCCTCCGCGGGAAAGGGAGTAAGTGAGCAGTTCTTC
CDR3 protein: CASSSAGKGVSEQFF

J gene: TRBJ2-5
V gene: TRBV20-1
clone size: once
D gene: NA
CDR3 DNA: TGCAGTGCCACAGCTCCTTTAGAGGGGGAGACCCAGTACTTC
CDR3 protein: CSATAPLEGETQYF

J gene: TRBJ2-1
V gene: TRBV16
clone size: NA
D gene: TRBD1
CDR3 DNA: TGTGCCAGCAGCCTGGGACAGGGAAATCACAATGAGCAGTTCTTC
CDR3 protein: CASSLGQGNHNEQFF

J gene: TRBJ1-1
V gene: TRBV29-1
clone size: NA
D gene: NA
CDR3 DNA: TGCAGCGTCGGGAGGACAGCGGAAGCTTTCTTT
CDR3 protein: CSVGRTAEAFF

J gene: TRBJ1-5
V gene: TRBV5-1
clone size: NA
D gene: NA
CDR3 DNA: TGCGCCAGCAGCCTGGGTGGGACCTCAAATCAGCCCCAGCATTTT
CDR3 protein: CASSLGGTSNQPQHF

J gene: TRBJ1-1
V gene: TRBV7-3
clone size: NA
D gene: TRBD1
CDR3 DNA: TGTGCCAGCAGCGAACAGGGGGGGAGCACTGAAGCTTTCTTT
CDR3 protein: CASSEQGGSTEAFF

J gene: TRBJ2-7
V gene: TRBV9
clone size: NA
D gene: NA
CDR3 DNA: TGTGCCAGCAGCCTACAGGGCAATTCCATCTACGAGCAGTACTTC
CDR3 protein: CASSLQGNSIYEQYF

J gene: TRBJ2-3
V gene: TRBV29-1
clone size: NA
D gene: TRBD2
CDR3 DNA: TGCAGCGTTGAAGGTTTGGCTAGCGGGGATACAATCACCTTCACAGATACGCAGTATTTT
CDR3 protein: CSVEGLASGDTITFTDTQYF

J gene: TRBJ1-5
V gene: TRBV6-6
clone size: NA
D gene: TRBD1
CDR3 DNA: TGTGCCACCAACGGAGGACAGGGGGCAGGCAATCAGCCCCAGCATTTT
CDR3 protein: CATNGGQGAGNQPQHF

J gene: TRBJ2-5
V gene: TRBV2
clone size: NA
D gene: TRBD2
CDR3 DNA: TGTGCCAGCAGTGAGCGCGGGACTAGCGGACAAGAGACCCAGTACTTC
CDR3 protein: CASSERGTSGQETQYF

J gene: TRBJ1-2
V gene: TRBV19
clone size: NA
D gene: NA
CDR3 DNA: TGTGCCAGTAGTATGCTACGAACAGACAGTCTAATGCCCGACACCTTC
CDR3 protein: CASSMLRTDSLMPDTF

J gene: TRBJ1-1
V gene: TRBV6-5
clone size: NA
D gene: NA
CDR3 DNA: TGTGCCAGCAGTTATCTGAGGGGCAGGGTAAACACTGAAGCTTTCTTT
CDR3 protein: CASSYLRGRVNTEAFF

J gene: TRBJ2-3
V gene: TRBV4-1
clone size: NA
D gene: TRBD1
CDR3 DNA: TGCGCCAGCAGCCAATTAACCGGGACAGGGGCGCCGGAGCTTACAGATACGCAGTATTTT
CDR3 protein: CASSQLTGTGAPELTDTQYF

J gene: TRBJ2-3
V gene: TRBV7-2
clone size: NA
D gene: TRBD2
CDR3 DNA: TGTGCCAGCAGCGTTCAGTCGTCCCGGGAGGGACACTATACGCAGTATTTT
CDR3 protein: CASSVQSSREGHYTQYF

J gene: TRBJ2-3
V gene: TRBV20-1
clone size: NA
D gene: TRBD1
CDR3 DNA: TGCAGTGCTAGAGCACAGGGGGTGGAAGCAGATACGCAGTATTTT
CDR3 protein: CSARAQGVEADTQYF

J gene: TRBJ2-7
V gene: TRBV5-1
clone size: NA
D gene: TRBD2
CDR3 DNA: TGCGCCAGCAGCGCATTAGCGGGACGCTCCTACGAGCAGTACTTC
CDR3 protein: CASSALAGRSYEQYF

J gene: TRBJ1-2
V gene: TRBV4-2
clone size: once
D gene: TRBD1
CDR3 DNA: TGTGCCAGCAGCCAAGAGGACAGGGGGTTTGGCTACACCTTC
CDR3 protein: CASSQEDRGFGYTF

J gene: TRBJ2-3
V gene: TRBV18
clone size: NA
D gene: TRBD2
CDR3 DNA: TGTGCCAGCTCACCACGAGCGGGAGGAAATGGAGGCACAGATACGCAGTATTTT
CDR3 protein: CASSPRAGGNGGTDTQYF